This T cell receptor (beta chain) was captured by sequencing in a study of identical twins. A few counts support this clonotype. Its cognate antigen is unknown. General study findings and limits: Insertions ran lower in abundant cord blood beta clonotypes, though not in memory repertoires. Sharing of beta out-of-frame sequences by twins showed a weaker excess.

TCRdb passed the 5' RACE reads through MiXCR, listing each CDR3 protein once. The data contain about 530,000 distinct CDR3 sequences, approximately 20% of them seen just once; the ten biggest clones take up approximately 0.48%. Germline trimming cut 3 bases from V and 3 bases from J; bases unmatched to any gene: 4. The germline V gene has CDR1 DFQATT and CDR2 SNEGSKA (reference sequence). The CDR3 length is 15 residues. The data also belong to a second study, concerning yellow fever vaccine responses in identical twins.

The chain has TRBV20-1 and TRBJ2-3, with 12 bases that match TRBD2. Source material: CD4+ T cells sorted from blood. This TCR derives from a woman aged 18-35 years in good health. The CDR3 spells CSASVLAGGTDTQYF. The CDR3 DNA reads TGCAGTGCTAGCGTCCTAGCGGGAGGGACAGATACGCAGTATTTT.